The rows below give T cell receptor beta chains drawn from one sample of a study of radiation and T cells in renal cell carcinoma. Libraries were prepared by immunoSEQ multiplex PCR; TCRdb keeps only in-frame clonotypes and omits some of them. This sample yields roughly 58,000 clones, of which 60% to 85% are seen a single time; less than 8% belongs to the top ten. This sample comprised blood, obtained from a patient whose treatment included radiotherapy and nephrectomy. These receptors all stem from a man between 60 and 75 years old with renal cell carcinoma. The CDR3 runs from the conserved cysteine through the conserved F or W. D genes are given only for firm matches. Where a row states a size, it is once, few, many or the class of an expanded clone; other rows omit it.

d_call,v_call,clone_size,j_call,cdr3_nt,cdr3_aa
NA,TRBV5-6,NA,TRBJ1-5,TGTGCCAGCAGCTTCCCGGGGCAGCCCCAGCATTTT,CASSFPGQPQHF
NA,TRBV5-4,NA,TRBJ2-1,TGTGCCAGCAGCTCGGGGACACCGGGGGACAATGAGCAGTTCTTC,CASSSGTPGDNEQFF
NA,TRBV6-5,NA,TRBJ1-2,TGTGCCACTAAAGTCCAGGTGAACAACTATGGCTACACCTTC,CATKVQVNNYGYTF
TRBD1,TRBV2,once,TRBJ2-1,TGTGCCAGCAGTGAAGATGCCCGGGACAGAACGTTCTTC,CASSEDARDRTFF
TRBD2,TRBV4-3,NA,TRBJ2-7,TGCGCCAGCAGCCAAGAGGAGAGCGGGAGTTACGAGCAGTACTTC,CASSQEESGSYEQYF
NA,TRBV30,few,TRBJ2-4,TGTGCCTGGAGTGTAACCAGTCAGGGCATTCAGTACTTC,CAWSVTSQGIQYF
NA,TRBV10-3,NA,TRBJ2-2,TGTGCCATCAGTGAGGGGGACGGGGAGCTGTTTTTT,CAISEGDGELFF
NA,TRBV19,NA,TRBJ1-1,TGTGCCAGTAGCGGCGGAAGGGGGGAAACTGAAGCTTTCTTT,CASSGGRGETEAFF
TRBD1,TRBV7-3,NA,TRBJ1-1,TGTGCCAGCAGCGCAAGAGGGGGCTGGAACACTGAAGCTTTCTTT,CASSARGGWNTEAFF
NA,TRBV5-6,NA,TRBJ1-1,TGTGCCAGCAGCTTTACAGGCAACACTGAAGCTTTCTTT,CASSFTGNTEAFF
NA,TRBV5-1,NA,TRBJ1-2,TGCGCCAGCAGCCCCTCGGGGGCAAGGGGCTACACCTTC,CASSPSGARGYTF
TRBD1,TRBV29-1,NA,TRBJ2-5,TGCAGCGTGCGACAGGGGGGAGAGGAGACCCAGTACTTC,CSVRQGGEETQYF
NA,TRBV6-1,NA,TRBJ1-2,TGTGCCAGTTCAGTTGGATCCTACGAGAATGGCTACACCTTC,CASSVGSYENGYTF
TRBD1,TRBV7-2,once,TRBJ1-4,TGTGCCAGCAGGGGGGACAGAGCTAATGAAAAACTGTTTTTT,CASRGDRANEKLFF
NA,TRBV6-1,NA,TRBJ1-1,TGTGCCAGCAGCCAAAGGCACCCGGGTGAAGCTTTCTTT,CASSQRHPGEAFF
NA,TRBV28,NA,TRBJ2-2,TGTGCCAGCGCCGGACTACTTCCGGGCACCGGGGAGCTGTTTTTT,CASAGLLPGTGELFF
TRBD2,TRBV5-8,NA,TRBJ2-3,TGTGCCAGCAGCCATGGGAGGGCCGTGATCACAGATACGCAGTATTTT,CASSHGRAVITDTQYF
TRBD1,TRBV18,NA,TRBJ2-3,TGTGCCAGCTCACCAGGGACAGGGGCCACAGATACGCAGTATTTT,CASSPGTGATDTQYF
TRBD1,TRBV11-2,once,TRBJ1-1,TGTGCCAGCAGCTCCTACAGGGGACGGAACACTGAAGCTTTCTTT,CASSSYRGRNTEAFF
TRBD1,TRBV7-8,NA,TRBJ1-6,TGTGCCAGCAGCTCGGTGGGACAGACAAATTCACCCCTCCACTTT,CASSSVGQTNSPLHF
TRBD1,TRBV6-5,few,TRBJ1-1,TGTGCCAGCAGTCATATCACAGGGGGCTCGGATGAAGCTTTCTTT,CASSHITGGSDEAFF
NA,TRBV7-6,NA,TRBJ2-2,TGTGCCAGCAGCTCCCCTACAGGGCCCGCGAACACCGGGGAGCTGTTTTTT,CASSSPTGPANTGELFF
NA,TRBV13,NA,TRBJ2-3,TGTGCCAGCAGCTTACGTCGGGGTTCGGGAGACAGCACAGATACGCAGTATTTT,CASSLRRGSGDSTDTQYF
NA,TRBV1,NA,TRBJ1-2,TGCACCAGCAGTCCTAGACAGGCTCCTAACTATGGCTACACCTTC,CTSSPRQAPNYGYTF
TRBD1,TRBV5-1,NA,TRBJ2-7,TGCGCCAGCAGTCTTCGGGACAGGCAAGAGCAGTACTTC,CASSLRDRQEQYF
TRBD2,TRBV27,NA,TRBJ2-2,TGTGCCAGCAGTTCGATAGCGGGAGAAAGATACACCGGGGAGCTGTTTTTT,CASSSIAGERYTGELFF
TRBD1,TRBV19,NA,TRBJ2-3,TGTGCCAGTAGTATCGGACAGGAGACCTCCCAGTATTTT,CASSIGQETSQYF
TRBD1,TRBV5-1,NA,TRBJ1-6,TGCGCCAGCAGCTTGGGACAGGGAGATTCACCCCTCCACTTT,CASSLGQGDSPLHF
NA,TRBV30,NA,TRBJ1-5,TGTGCCTGGAGAGGGGAAGGGCATCAGCCCCAGCATTTT,CAWRGEGHQPQHF
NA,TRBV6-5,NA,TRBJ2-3,TGTGCCAGCAGTTACTCTGTCCGAACCTTCACAGATACGCAGTATTTT,CASSYSVRTFTDTQYF
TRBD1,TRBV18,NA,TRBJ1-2,TGTGCCAGCTCACCCGCGGGTCGACAGGGGACCTACTATGGCTACACCTTC,CASSPAGRQGTYYGYTF
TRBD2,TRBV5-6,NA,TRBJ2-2,TGTGCCAGCAGTCGGACTAGCAGGACCGGGGAGCTGTTTTTT,CASSRTSRTGELFF
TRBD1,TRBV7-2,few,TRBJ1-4,TGTGCCAGCAGCTTAATAGGGGGCGATTATGAAAAACTGTTTTTT,CASSLIGGDYEKLFF
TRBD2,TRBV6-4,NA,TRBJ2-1,TGTGCCAGCAGTGTTGATCCTAGCGGGGCCTACAATGAGCAGTTCTTC,CASSVDPSGAYNEQFF
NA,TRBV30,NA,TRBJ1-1,TGTGCCTGGTGGCCGGGACGGAGAAACACTGAAGCTTTCTTT,CAWWPGRRNTEAFF
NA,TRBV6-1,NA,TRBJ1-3,TGTGCCAGCAGTTCCGGGACGGACTCTGGAAACACCATATATTTT,CASSSGTDSGNTIYF
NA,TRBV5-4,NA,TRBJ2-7,TGTGCCAGCAGCTTCGGGGCCCACGGCGAGCAGTACTTC,CASSFGAHGEQYF
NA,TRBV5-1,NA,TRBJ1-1,TGCGCCAGCAGCTTGGGAGGGAAAAGGACGGGGGTTTTAGCTTTCTTT,CASSLGGKRTGVLAFF
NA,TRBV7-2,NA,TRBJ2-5,TGTGCCAGCAGCTCTGTGGTGGAGACCCAGTACTTC,CASSSVVETQYF
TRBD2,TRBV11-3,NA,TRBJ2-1,TGTGCCAGCAGCTTCTCCCTAGCGGGCTTGGCGTATGAGCAGTTCTTC,CASSFSLAGLAYEQFF
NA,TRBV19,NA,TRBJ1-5,TGTGCCAGTAGTCCCCCGTCCAACCAAGGAGGCAATCAGCCCCAGCATTTT,CASSPPSNQGGNQPQHF
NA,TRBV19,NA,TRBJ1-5,TGTGCCAGTAGTATAGATCGAGGGTTAAATCAGCCCCAGCATTTT,CASSIDRGLNQPQHF
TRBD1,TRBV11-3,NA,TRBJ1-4,TGTGCCAGCAGCTTGTCATCCGGGACAGGACTAGAAAAACTGTTTTTT,CASSLSSGTGLEKLFF
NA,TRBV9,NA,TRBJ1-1,TGTGCCAGCAGCGGGGACCTCGAGGTTGAAGCTTTCTTT,CASSGDLEVEAFF
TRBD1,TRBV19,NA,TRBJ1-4,TGTGCCAGTAGTCCTCGGACAGGGGGTACAACTAATGAAAAACTGTTTTTT,CASSPRTGGTTNEKLFF
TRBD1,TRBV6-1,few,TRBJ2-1,TGTGCCAGCAGTGAAGGTGGACAGGGTTTCAATGAGCAGTTCTTC,CASSEGGQGFNEQFF
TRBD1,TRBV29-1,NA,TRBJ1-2,TGCAGCGTTAGGACAGGGTACTATGGCTACACCTTC,CSVRTGYYGYTF
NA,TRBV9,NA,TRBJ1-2,TGTGCCAGCAGCGTTTGGGACGGAGAGAGCTATGGCTACACCTTC,CASSVWDGESYGYTF
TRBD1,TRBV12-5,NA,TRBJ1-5,TGTGCTAGTGGTTGGGAACAGGGGAGGAGGCCCCAGCATTTT,CASGWEQGRRPQHF
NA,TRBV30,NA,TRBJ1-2,TGTGCCTGGAGTGCCGAGTTTATGGGTGGCTACACCTTC,CAWSAEFMGGYTF
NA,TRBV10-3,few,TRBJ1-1,TGTGCCATCAGTGGCTCGGACAGCATGAACACTGAAGCTTTCTTT,CAISGSDSMNTEAFF
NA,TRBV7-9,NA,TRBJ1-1,TGTGCCAGCAGCTTGGGGAGGAGAAAGGACACTGAAGCTTTCTTT,CASSLGRRKDTEAFF
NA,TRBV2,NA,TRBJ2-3,TGTGCCAGCAAGGAGCGGGGACACACAGATACGCAGTATTTT,CASKERGHTDTQYF
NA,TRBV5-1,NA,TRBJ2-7,TGCGCCAGCAGCTTGGACTCCAGCTCCTACGAGCAGTACTTC,CASSLDSSSYEQYF